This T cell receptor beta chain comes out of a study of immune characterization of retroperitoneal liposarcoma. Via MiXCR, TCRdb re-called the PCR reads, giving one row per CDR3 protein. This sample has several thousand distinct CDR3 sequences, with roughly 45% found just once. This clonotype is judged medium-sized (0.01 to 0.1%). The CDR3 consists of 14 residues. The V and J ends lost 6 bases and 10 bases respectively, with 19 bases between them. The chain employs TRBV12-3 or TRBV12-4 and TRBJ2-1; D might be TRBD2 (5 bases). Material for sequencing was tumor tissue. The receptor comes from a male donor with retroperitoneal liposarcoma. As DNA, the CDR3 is TGTGCCAGCAGCCTGGACTGGCTACCCTACGAGCAGTTCTTC. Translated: CASSLDWLPYEQFF.